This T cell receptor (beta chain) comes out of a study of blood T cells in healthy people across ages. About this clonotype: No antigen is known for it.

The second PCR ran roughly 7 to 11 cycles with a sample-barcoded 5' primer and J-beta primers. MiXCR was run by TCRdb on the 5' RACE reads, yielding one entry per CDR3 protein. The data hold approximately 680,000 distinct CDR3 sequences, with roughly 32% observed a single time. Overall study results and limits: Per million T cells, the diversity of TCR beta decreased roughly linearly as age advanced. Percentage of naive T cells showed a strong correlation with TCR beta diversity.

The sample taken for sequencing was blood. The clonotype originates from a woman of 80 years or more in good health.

CDR3 sequence: CASSPTNPADTQYF. The CDR3 DNA reads TGTGCCAGCAGCCCTACCAACCCGGCAGATACGCAGTATTTT. The V call is TRBV7-2, the J call TRBJ2-3; D gene unclear. Germline V gene sequence: CDR1 SGHTA, CDR2 FQGNSA. CDR3 length: 14 residues. The V and J ends lost 5 bases and 4 bases respectively, with 13 bases between them. The entire variable domain, with the rest obtained from reference TRBV7-2 and TRBJ2-3, is as follows: GAGVSQSPSNKVTEKGKDVELRCDPISGHTALYWYRQSLGQGLEFLIYFQGNSAPDKSGLPSDRFSAERTGGSVSTLTIQRTQQEDSAVYLCASSPTNPADTQYFGPGTRLTVL.